This TCR beta chain was sequenced in a study of blood T cells in healthy people across ages. Each sample provided at least 6 micrograms of extracted total RNA. Using a J-beta primer mix together with a sample-barcoded 5' primer, a second PCR was run for about 7 to 12 cycles. Each cDNA molecule, via a template-switch adaptor with 12 random nucleotides, was tagged. TCRdb recomputed calls from the 5' RACE reads with MiXCR, one row per CDR3 protein. The table has approximately 2,000,000 distinct CDR3 sequences, roughly two fifths seen once. The clonotype was recovered from a human donor in good health. Sequencing used blood.

The CDR3 bases are TGTGCCAGCAGCTTAGTAACGAGAAAACTCCTCGGACGTTACAATGAGCAGTTCTTC. The encoded protein is CASSLVTRKLLGRYNEQFF. This sequence joins TRBV11-2 and TRBJ2-1; D gene uncertain. The ends were cut back, 1 base at V and 4 bases at J, with 23 bases in the middle. From germline, CDR1 is SGHAT and CDR2 FQNNGV. The CDR3 loop spans 19 amino acids.